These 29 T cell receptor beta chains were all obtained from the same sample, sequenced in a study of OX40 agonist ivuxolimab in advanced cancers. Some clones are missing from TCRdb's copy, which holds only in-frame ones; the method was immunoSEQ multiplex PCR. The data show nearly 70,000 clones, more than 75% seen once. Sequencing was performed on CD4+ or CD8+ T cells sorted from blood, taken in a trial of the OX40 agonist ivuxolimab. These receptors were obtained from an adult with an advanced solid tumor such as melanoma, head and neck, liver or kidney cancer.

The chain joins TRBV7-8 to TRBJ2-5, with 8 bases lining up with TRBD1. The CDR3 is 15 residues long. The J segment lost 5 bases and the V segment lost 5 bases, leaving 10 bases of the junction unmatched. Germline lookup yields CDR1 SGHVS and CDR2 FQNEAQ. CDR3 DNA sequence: TGTGCCAGCAGCGGGACCAGGGGGCGCGGGGAGACCCAGTACTTC. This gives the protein CASSGTRGRGETQYF.

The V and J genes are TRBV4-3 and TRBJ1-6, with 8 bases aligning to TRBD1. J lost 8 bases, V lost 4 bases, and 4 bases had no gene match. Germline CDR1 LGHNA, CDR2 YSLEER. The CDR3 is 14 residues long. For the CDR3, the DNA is TGCGCCAGCAGCCCCGGACAGGGTTATTCACCCCTCCACTTT. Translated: CASSPGQGYSPLHF.

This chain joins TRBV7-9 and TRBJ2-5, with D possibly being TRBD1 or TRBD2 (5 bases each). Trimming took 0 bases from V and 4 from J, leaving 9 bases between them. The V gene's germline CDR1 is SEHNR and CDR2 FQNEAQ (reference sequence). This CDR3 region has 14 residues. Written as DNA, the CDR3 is TGTGCCAGCAGCTTAGCTGGGGGACCAGAGACCCAGTACTTC. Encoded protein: CASSLAGGPETQYF.

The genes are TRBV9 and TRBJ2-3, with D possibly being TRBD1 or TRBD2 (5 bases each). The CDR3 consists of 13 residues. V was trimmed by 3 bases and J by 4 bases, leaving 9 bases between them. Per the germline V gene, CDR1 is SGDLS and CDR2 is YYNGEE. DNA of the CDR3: TGTGCCAGCAGCGCGGGACCTCCAGATACGCAGTATTTT. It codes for CASSAGPPDTQYF.

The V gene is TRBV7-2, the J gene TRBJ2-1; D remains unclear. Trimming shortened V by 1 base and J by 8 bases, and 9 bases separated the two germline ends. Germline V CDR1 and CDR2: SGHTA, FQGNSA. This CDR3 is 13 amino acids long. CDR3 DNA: TGTGCCAGCAGCTTAGACAATGGTGATGAGCAGTTCTTC. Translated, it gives CASSLDNGDEQFF.

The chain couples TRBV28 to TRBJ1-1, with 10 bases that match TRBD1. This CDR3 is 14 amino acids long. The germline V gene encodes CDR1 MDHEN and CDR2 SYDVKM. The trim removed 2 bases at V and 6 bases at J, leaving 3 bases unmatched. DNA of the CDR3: TGTGCCAGCAGTTTAATGGGACAGGGGCCTGAAGCTTTCTTT. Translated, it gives CASSLMGQGPEAFF.

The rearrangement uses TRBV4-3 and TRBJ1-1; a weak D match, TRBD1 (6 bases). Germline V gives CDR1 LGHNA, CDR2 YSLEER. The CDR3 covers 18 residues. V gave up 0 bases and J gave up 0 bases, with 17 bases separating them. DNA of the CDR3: TGCGCCAGCAGCCAAGATTTCGGGGGGCCGATTGTGAACACTGAAGCTTTCTTT. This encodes CASSQDFGGPIVNTEAFF.

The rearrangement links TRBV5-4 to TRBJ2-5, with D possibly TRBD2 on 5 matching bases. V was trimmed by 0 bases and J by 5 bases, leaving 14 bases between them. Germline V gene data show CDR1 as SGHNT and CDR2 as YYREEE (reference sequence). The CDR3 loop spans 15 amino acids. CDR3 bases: TGTGCCAGCAGCTTGGGCTCAGGAGGACGGGAGACCCAGTACTTC. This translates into CASSLGSGGRETQYF. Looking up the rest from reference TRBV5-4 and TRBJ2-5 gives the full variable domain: ETGVTQSPTHLIKTRGQQVTLRCSSQSGHNTVSWYQQALGQGPQFIFQYYREEENGRGNFPPRFSGLQFPNYSSELNVNALELDDSALYLCASSLGSGGRETQYFGPGTRLLVL.

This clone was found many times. The CDR3 loop reads CASSRNTGELAEQYF. The CDR3 nucleotides read TGTGCCAGCTCACGAAACACAGGGGAATTGGCCGAGCAGTACTTC. The rearrangement links TRBV18 to TRBJ2-7; TRBD1 aligns across 7 bases. This CDR3 is built from 15 residues. CDR1 is KGHSH, CDR2 LQKENI, per germline. With V trimmed by 4 bases and J by 6 bases, 12 bases remained unmatched.

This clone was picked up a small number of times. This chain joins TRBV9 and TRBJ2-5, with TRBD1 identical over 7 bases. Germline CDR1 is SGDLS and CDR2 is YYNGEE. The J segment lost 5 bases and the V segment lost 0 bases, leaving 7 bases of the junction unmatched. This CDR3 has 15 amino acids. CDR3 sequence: CASSVDSGRGETQYF. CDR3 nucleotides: TGTGCCAGCAGCGTAGATTCGGGCAGGGGGGAGACCCAGTACTTC.

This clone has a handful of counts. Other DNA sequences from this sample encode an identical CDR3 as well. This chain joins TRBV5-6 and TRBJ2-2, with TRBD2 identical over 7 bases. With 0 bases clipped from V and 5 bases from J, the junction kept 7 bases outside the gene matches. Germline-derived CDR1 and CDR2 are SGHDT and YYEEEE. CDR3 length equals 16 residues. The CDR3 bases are TGTGCCAGCAGCTTGGAGGGAGGGGCGAGAACCGGGGAGCTGTTTTTT. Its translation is CASSLEGGARTGELFF.

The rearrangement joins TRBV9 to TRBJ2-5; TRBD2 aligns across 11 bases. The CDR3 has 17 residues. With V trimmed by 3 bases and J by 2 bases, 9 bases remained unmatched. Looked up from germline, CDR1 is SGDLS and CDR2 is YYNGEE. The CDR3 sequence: CASSANLAGGIQETQYF. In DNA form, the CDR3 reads TGTGCCAGCAGCGCGAATCTAGCGGGGGGTATACAAGAGACCCAGTACTTC.

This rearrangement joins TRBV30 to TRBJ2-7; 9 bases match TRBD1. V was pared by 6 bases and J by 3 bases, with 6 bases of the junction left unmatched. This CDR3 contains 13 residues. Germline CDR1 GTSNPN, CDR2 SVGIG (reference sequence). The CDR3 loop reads CACLPGQGYEQYF. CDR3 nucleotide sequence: TGTGCCTGCCTTCCGGGACAGGGCTACGAGCAGTACTTC.

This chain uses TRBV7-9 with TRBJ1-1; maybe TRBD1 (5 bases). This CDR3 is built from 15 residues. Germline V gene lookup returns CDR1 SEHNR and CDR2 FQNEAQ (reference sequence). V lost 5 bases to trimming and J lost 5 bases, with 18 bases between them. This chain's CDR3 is CASSLYRGPGTEAFF. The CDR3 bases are TGTGCCAGCAGCCTCTACCGGGGCCCCGGAACTGAAGCTTTCTTT.

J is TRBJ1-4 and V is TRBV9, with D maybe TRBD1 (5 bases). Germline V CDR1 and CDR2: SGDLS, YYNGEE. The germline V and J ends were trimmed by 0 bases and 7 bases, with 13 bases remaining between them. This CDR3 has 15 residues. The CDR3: CASSVDQGRGEKLFF. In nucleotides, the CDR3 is TGTGCCAGCAGCGTAGACCAGGGAAGAGGTGAAAAACTGTTTTTT.

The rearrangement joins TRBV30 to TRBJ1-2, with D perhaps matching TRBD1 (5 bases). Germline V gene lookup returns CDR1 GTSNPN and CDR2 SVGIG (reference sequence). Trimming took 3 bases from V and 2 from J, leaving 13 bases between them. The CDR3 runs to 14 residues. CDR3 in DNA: TGTGCCTGGAGCCGGGACGCAGTAAACTATGGCTACACCTTC. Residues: CAWSRDAVNYGYTF.

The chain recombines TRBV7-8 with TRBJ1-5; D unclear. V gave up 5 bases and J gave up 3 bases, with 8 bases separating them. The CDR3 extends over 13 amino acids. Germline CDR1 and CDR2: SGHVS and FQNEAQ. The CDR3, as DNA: TGTGCCAGCAGCGAAGGCAACAATCAGCCCCAGCATTTT. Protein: CASSEGNNQPQHF.

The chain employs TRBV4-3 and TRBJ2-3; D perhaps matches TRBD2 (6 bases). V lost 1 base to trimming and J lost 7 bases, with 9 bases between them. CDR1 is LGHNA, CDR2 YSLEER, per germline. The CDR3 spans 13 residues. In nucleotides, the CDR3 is TGCGCCAGCAGCCAAGCAAGGGACTATACGCAGTATTTT. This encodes CASSQARDYTQYF.

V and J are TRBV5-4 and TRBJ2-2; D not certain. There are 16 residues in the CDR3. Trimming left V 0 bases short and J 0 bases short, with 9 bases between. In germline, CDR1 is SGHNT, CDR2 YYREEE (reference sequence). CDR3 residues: CASSLDSTTNTGELFF. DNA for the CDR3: TGTGCCAGCAGCTTGGACAGTACGACGAACACCGGGGAGCTGTTTTTT.

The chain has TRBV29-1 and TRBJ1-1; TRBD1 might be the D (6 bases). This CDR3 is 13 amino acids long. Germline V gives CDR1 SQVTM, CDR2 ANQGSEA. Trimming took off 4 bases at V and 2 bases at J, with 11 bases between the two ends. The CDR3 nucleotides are TGCAGCGTTGCAGGACAGCCAAACACTGAAGCTTTCTTT. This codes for CSVAGQPNTEAFF.

Here the CDR3 DNA reads TGCGCCAGCAGCTTGTATTCCTCAAATGAGCAGTTCTTC. Its protein product is CASSLYSSNEQFF. The chain joins TRBV5-1 to TRBJ2-1, with no clear D. V gave up 1 base and J gave up 7 bases, with 9 bases separating them. CDR3 length: 13 residues. Germline CDR1 SGHRS, CDR2 YFSETQ.

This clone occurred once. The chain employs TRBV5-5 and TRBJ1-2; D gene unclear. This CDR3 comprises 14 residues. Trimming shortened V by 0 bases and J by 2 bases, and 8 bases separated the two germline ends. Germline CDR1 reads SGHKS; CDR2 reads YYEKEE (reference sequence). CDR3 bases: TGTGCCAGCAGCTTGGGTGCGGGGAACTATGGCTACACCTTC. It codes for CASSLGAGNYGYTF.

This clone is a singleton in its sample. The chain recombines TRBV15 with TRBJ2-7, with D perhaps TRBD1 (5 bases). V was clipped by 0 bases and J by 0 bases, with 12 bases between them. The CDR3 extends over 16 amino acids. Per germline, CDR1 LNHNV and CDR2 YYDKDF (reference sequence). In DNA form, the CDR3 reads TGTGCCACCAGCAGAGACAGGGCCTTGTTCTCCTACGAGCAGTACTTC. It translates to CATSRDRALFSYEQYF.

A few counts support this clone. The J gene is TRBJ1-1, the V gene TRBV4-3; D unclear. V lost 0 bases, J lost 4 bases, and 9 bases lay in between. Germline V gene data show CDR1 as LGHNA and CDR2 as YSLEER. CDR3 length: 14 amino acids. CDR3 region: CASSQDGESTEAFF. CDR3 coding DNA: TGCGCCAGCAGCCAAGACGGAGAGTCCACTGAAGCTTTCTTT.

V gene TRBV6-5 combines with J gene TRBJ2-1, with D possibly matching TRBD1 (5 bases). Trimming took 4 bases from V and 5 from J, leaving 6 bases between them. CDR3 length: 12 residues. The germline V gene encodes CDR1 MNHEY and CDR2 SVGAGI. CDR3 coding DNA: TGTGCCAGCAGTTCAGGGAACAATGAGCAGTTCTTC. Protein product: CASSSGNNEQFF.

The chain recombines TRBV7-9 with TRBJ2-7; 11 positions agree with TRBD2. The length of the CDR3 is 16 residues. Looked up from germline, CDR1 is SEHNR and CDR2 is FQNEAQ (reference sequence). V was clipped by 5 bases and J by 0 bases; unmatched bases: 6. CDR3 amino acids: CASSQGTSGSSYEQYF. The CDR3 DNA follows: TGTGCCAGCAGCCAAGGGACTAGCGGCAGCTCCTACGAGCAGTACTTC.

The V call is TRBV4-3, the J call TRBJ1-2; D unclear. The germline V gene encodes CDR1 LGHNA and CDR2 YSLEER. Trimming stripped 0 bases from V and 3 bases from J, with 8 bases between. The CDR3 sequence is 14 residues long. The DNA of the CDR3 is TGCGCCAGCAGCCAAGATTCCAGAGACTATGGCTACACCTTC. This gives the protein CASSQDSRDYGYTF.

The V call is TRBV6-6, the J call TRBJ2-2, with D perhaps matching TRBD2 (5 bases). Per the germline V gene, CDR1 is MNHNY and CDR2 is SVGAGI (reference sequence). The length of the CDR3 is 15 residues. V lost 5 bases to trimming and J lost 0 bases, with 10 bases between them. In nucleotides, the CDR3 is TGTGCCAGCAGTCGAACCGGGACGAACACCGGGGAGCTGTTTTTT. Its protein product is CASSRTGTNTGELFF.

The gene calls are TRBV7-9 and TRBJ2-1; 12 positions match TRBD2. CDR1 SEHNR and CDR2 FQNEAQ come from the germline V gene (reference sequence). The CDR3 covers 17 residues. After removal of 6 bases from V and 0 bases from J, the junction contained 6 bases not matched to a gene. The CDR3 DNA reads TGTGCCAGCAGATCTGGACTAGCGGGGAGCTCCTACAATGAGCAGTTCTTC. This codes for CASRSGLAGSSYNEQFF.